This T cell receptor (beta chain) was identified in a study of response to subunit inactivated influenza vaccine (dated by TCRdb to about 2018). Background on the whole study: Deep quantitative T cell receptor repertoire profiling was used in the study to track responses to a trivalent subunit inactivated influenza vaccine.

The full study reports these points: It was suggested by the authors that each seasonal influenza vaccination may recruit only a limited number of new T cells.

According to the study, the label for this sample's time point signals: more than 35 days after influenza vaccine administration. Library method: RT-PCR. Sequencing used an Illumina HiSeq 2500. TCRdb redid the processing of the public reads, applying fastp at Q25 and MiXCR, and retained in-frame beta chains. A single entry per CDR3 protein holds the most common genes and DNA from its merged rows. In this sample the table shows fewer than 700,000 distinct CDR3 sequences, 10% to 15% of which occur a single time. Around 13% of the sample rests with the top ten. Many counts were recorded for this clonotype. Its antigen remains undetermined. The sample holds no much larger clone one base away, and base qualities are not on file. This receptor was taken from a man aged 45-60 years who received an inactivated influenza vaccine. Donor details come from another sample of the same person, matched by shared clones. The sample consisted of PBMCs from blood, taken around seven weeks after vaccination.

The CDR3 region reads CASSLSESSYNEQFF. The nucleotide sequence is given as TGTGCCAGCAGTTTATCCGAAAGCTCCTACAATGAGCAGTTCTTC. The rearrangement joined TRBV12-3 or TRBV12-4 to TRBJ2-1; there is no confident call for the D gene. The junction shows trimming of 2 bases on V and 0 bases on J, plus 8 bases between the germline ends. From the cysteine up to the phenylalanine, the CDR3 has a length of 15 residues. Here the CDR3 DNA is all that survives: 45 bases in frame from base 1.